This T cell receptor beta chain was documented in a study of blood T cell repertoires in COVID-19. Study as a whole: Acute-phase and convalescent COVID-19 samples originated in the United States, Italy and Spain. PBMCs, B-cell-depleted T cells, or T cells were the source of the cDNA or gDNA that made up the material.

Germline V gene lookup returns CDR1 SGDLS and CDR2 YYNGEE. Trimming removed 2 bases from V and 5 bases from J, with 10 bases in between. There are 14 residues in the CDR3. Methods used by the authors: Reference gene primer amplification gave nucleated cell count estimates. Sequencing used immunoSEQ multiplex PCR; TCRdb keeps in-frame clones, though not all of them. The DNA gave D and trimming, while V, J and clone size come from that table. This sample has under 75,000 clones; more than 60% occur once, and the top ten carry approximately 20%. The sequence came from a man between 60 and 75 years old with acute or convalescent COVID-19. J is TRBJ1-4 and V is TRBV9; perhaps TRBD1 as D (6 bases). Sequencing used peripheral blood. CDR3 sequence: CASSVHQGNEKLFF. The DNA for the CDR3 is TGTGCCAGCAGCGTTCATCAGGGGAATGAAAAACTGTTTTTT.